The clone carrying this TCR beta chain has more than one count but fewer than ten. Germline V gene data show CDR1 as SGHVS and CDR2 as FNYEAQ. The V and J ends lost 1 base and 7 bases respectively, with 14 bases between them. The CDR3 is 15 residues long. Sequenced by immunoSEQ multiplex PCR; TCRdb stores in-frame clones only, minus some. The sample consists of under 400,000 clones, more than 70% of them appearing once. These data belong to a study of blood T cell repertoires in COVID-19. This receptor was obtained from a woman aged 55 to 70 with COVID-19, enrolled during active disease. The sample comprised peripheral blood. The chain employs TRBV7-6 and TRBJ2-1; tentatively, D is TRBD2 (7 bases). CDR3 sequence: CASSLGSGGQNEQFF. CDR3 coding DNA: TGTGCCAGCAGCTTAGGCTCGGGGGGACAAAATGAGCAGTTCTTC.